These T cell receptor beta chains were read from a single sample in a study of T cell changes during pregnancy in multiple sclerosis. Clones were sequenced by immunoSEQ multiplex PCR, and TCRdb holds only the in-frame ones, with some missing. The sample has over 35,000 clones; about 94% are singletons. This specimen consisted of CD4+ T cells from peripheral blood mononuclear cells, obtained in the second trimester of pregnancy. These receptors originate from a female donor with multiple sclerosis, enrolled in a pregnancy study. CDR3s include the opening cysteine and the closing phenylalanine or tryptophan. The D gene is left open where the match is weak. Size is omitted from some rows. Given values are once, few, many or a class for expanded clones.

TRBV19	TRBJ1-4	-	-	TGTGCCAGTTCTCAGGTGGAAAAACTGTTTTTT	CASSQVEKLFF
TRBV5-1	TRBJ2-1	-	TRBD2	TGCGCCAGCAGCTCCCGACTAGCGGGAGCTTCAAATGAGCAGTTCTTC	CASSSRLAGASNEQFF
TRBV19	TRBJ2-7	-	-	TGTGCCAGTAGTATTCGACAGGCTCCCTACGAGCAGTACTTC	CASSIRQAPYEQYF
TRBV6-7	TRBJ2-2	-	-	TGTGCCAGCAGTTACCCCCCGAAGAACAGGAACACCGGGGAGCTGTTTTTT	CASSYPPKNRNTGELFF
TRBV4-1	TRBJ2-3	once	-	TGCGCCAGCAGCCAAGTGGGGAGGAGTCGCACAGATACGCAGTATTTT	CASSQVGRSRTDTQYF
TRBV2	TRBJ1-1	-	-	TGTGCCAGCAGTGTCCGGAGACGAGGGGGTGTGGACACTGAAGCTTTCTTT	CASSVRRRGGVDTEAFF
TRBV2	TRBJ1-1	once	-	TGTGCCAGCAGTGCTAACGGGGTCGGAAACACTGAAGCTTTCTTT	CASSANGVGNTEAFF
TRBV7-3	TRBJ2-5	-	TRBD2	TGTGCCAGCAGCTTGGTAGCGGGGCCACAAGAGACCCAGTACTTC	CASSLVAGPQETQYF
TRBV11-2	TRBJ1-2	-	TRBD1	TGTGCCAGCAGTTTAAATCCGGGACAGTCCTATGGCTACACCTTC	CASSLNPGQSYGYTF
TRBV5-8	TRBJ2-3	once	-	TGTGCCAGCAGCCATACCATGCCGACATACCACGCAGATACGCAGTATTTT	CASSHTMPTYHADTQYF
TRBV6-1	TRBJ2-7	once	-	TGTGCCAGCAGTGACATCGGGAGACGGCCCTACGAGCAGTACTTC	CASSDIGRRPYEQYF
TRBV5-5	TRBJ2-1	-	TRBD1	TGTGCCAGCAGCTTTAGACAGGGGAGCCCCTACAATGAGCAGTTCTTC	CASSFRQGSPYNEQFF
TRBV2	TRBJ2-7	-	-	TGTGCCAGCAGCCCTACCCAGGGGAGCCCTCAGCAGTACTTC	CASSPTQGSPQQYF
TRBV2	TRBJ1-2	-	-	TGTGCCAGCAGGCAGGGGAGAGTTCTTGGCTACACCTTC	CASRQGRVLGYTF
TRBV5-4	TRBJ2-7	-	TRBD1	TGTGCCAGCAGCTTGCAGGGGGCCTACGAGCAGTACTTC	CASSLQGAYEQYF
TRBV13	TRBJ2-2	-	TRBD2	TGTGCCAGCAGCCCACCTCGGGGGGGGAGAAACACCGGGGAGCTGTTTTTT	CASSPPRGGRNTGELFF
TRBV6-4	TRBJ2-3	-	TRBD1	TGTGCCAGCAGAGAGACAGGGTCGATAGGTACGCAGTATTTT	CASRETGSIGTQYF
TRBV11-2	TRBJ2-7	-	-	TGTGCCAGCAGCTTAAAAGGTTGGAGCTCCTACGAGCAGTACTTC	CASSLKGWSSYEQYF
TRBV6-5	TRBJ2-3	-	TRBD1	TGTGCCAGCAGTCCGAGGACAGGGTCCGCAGATACGCAGTATTTT	CASSPRTGSADTQYF
TRBV4-2	TRBJ1-2	once	TRBD1	TGTGCCAGCAGCCAGGGGGGACAGGGCTCTAACTATGGCTACACCTTC	CASSQGGQGSNYGYTF
TRBV9	TRBJ2-7	-	-	TGTGCCAGCAGCGTAGGGGCGACATCCCACGAGCAGTACTTC	CASSVGATSHEQYF
TRBV6-1	TRBJ2-7	-	-	TGTGCCAGCAGTGAAGCTTCCGGGATTTACTACGAGCAGTACTTC	CASSEASGIYYEQYF
TRBV4-3	TRBJ2-3	-	-	TGCGCCAGCAGCCAATCGCCGGGGACACTCACAGATACGCAGTATTTT	CASSQSPGTLTDTQYF
TRBV7-2	TRBJ1-3	-	-	TGTGCCAGCAGCATTCAGGGAGGTCCTGGAAACACCATATATTTT	CASSIQGGPGNTIYF
TRBV9	TRBJ2-7	-	-	TGTGCCAGCAGCCCCAAGACAGCCCACGAGCAGTACTTC	CASSPKTAHEQYF
TRBV6-1	TRBJ2-7	-	-	TGTGCCAGCAGTGTTAGATACTCGGACGAGCAGTACTTC	CASSVRYSDEQYF
TRBV5-1	TRBJ1-5	-	TRBD1	TGCGCCAGCAGCTTGGGGACAGGGAGCGATCAGCCCCAGCATTTT	CASSLGTGSDQPQHF
TRBV11-2	TRBJ1-1	-	-	TGTGCCAGCAGCTTAGATCTTGAGGGCTTGAAAGCTTTCTTT	CASSLDLEGLKAFF
TRBV27	TRBJ1-1	few	-	TGTGCCAGCGGCCCCAGGGTACCTGAAGCTTTCTTT	CASGPRVPEAFF
TRBV5-1	TRBJ2-1	-	TRBD1	TGCGCCAGCACCCCTATCCGGGACAGCTTATACAATGAGCAGTTCTTC	CASTPIRDSLYNEQFF
TRBV5-5	TRBJ1-2	-	TRBD1	TGTGCCAGCAGCTTCCGGGACAGCGCCCGAGCTAACTATGGCTACACCTTC	CASSFRDSARANYGYTF
TRBV5-4	TRBJ1-1	-	TRBD1	TGTGCCAGCAGCTCGGACAGGGTTACTAAAGCTTTCTTT	CASSSDRVTKAFF
TRBV11-3	TRBJ2-7	-	TRBD1	TGTGCCAGCGGACAGGGGTCCTACGAGCAGTACTTC	CASGQGSYEQYF
TRBV7-2	TRBJ2-5	-	-	TGTGCCAGCAGCTTAGCCGGGGGAGAGACCCAGTACTTC	CASSLAGGETQYF
TRBV2	TRBJ2-1	-	-	TGTGCCAGCAGGGTCCGGGGGGCGGCCTACAATGAGCAGTTCTTC	CASRVRGAAYNEQFF
TRBV7-2	TRBJ1-6	-	-	TGTGCCAGCAGCTTACTTGGGGGCTCAAATTCACCCCTCCACTTT	CASSLLGGSNSPLHF
TRBV7-9	TRBJ1-2	-	-	TGTGCCAGCAGCTTCTGGGACTCGCTCATCGGAGGCTACACCTTC	CASSFWDSLIGGYTF
TRBV5-8	TRBJ1-1	-	TRBD1	TGTGCCAGCAGCTTCCGGGACAGGGATGAAGCTTTCTTT	CASSFRDRDEAFF
TRBV6-1	TRBJ1-4	-	-	TGTGCCAGCAGAGTAGTCGGGTCCGGTGAAAAACTGTTTTTT	CASRVVGSGEKLFF
TRBV28	TRBJ2-7	-	TRBD1	TGTGCCAGCAGTCTCGGACAGGGGCTTGCCTACGAGCAGTACTTC	CASSLGQGLAYEQYF
TRBV7-9	TRBJ2-2	-	TRBD2	TGTGCCAGCAGCACATTAGCGGGGCACAGCACCGGGGAGCTGTTTTTT	CASSTLAGHSTGELFF
TRBV28	TRBJ2-7	-	TRBD2	TGTGCCAGCAGGGGACTAGCGGGAGGGAGCGACTACGAGCAGTACTTC	CASRGLAGGSDYEQYF
TRBV7-9	TRBJ1-4	once	TRBD1	TGTGCCAGCGCGCAATGGACAGGGGGCTCGGCTAATGAAAAACTGTTTTTT	CASAQWTGGSANEKLFF
TRBV5-4	TRBJ2-3	-	-	TGTGCCAGCAGCTTGGACTACACAGATACGCAGTATTTT	CASSLDYTDTQYF
TRBV19	TRBJ2-7	-	TRBD2	TGTGCCAGTAGCCCGGGGAGGGGTTATCCCTACGAGCAGTACTTC	CASSPGRGYPYEQYF
TRBV6-6	TRBJ1-1	-	-	TGTGCCAGCAGGAAGTGGGACATGAACACTGAAGCTTTCTTT	CASRKWDMNTEAFF
TRBV2	TRBJ2-1	-	TRBD2	TGTGCCAGCAGTATTCCGGGACTAGCGCAGAATGAGCAGTTCTTC	CASSIPGLAQNEQFF
TRBV2	TRBJ2-3	-	-	TGTGCCAGCAGTGCGACAGATACGCAGTATTTT	CASSATDTQYF
TRBV10-1	TRBJ2-7	-	TRBD2	TGCGCCAGCAGTGAGTTGGGGGGCCGGGGGGGGCAGTACTTC	CASSELGGRGGQYF
TRBV2	TRBJ1-3	-	TRBD1	TGTGCCAGCAGTGACTGGGACAGGGGGATCGCCACCATATATTTT	CASSDWDRGIATIYF
TRBV7-9	TRBJ2-7	-	TRBD1	TGTGCCAGCAGCTTAGGACAGGGGGGGCACGAGCAGTACTTC	CASSLGQGGHEQYF
TRBV5-1	TRBJ1-1	once	TRBD1	TGCGCCAGCAGCCCCAGGACAGGGGGAGCTCGGGACACTGAAGCTTTCTTT	CASSPRTGGARDTEAFF